This TCR beta chain was profiled in a study of cytomegalovirus exposure and HLA in healthy donors. Study details: The 90 to 150 validation repertoires used the same platform as the 650 to 800 first-cohort repertoires, a later analysis reported.

The method was immunoSEQ multiplex PCR; TCRdb's version includes in-frame clones alone and lacks a portion of them. The data contain some 210,000 clones, roughly 80% of them seen just once; the ten biggest clones take up roughly 5.7%. On this clone itself: What it recognizes is unknown.

CDR3 length: 18 residues. The germline CDR1 and CDR2 sequences are SGHRS and YFSETQ. Trimming cost V 5 bases and J 0 bases; bases outside gene matches: 14. The study's findings and limits: Specific recognition of CMV antigens was confirmed in vitro for three chains (all CMV-associated).

The specimen sequenced was PBMCs. The rearrangement uses TRBV5-1 and TRBJ1-1; 9 bases align to TRBD1. This TCR was recovered from a woman aged 18-30 years in good health and CMV-seronegative. CDR3 residues: CASSPGQGFFRMNTEAFF. As DNA, the CDR3 is TGCGCCAGCAGTCCAGGACAGGGGTTTTTTAGAATGAACACTGAAGCTTTCTTT.